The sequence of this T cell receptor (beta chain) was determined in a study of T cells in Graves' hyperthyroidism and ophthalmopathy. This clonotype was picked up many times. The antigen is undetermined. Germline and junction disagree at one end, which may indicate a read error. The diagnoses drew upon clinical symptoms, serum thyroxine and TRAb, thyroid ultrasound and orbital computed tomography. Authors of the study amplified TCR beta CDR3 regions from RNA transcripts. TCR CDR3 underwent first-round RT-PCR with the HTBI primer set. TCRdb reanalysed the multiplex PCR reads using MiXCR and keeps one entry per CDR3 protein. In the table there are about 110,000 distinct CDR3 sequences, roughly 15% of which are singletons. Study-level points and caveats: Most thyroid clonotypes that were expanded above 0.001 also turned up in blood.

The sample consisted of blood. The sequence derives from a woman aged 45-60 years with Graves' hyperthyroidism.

CDR3 loop: CATSRYQETQYF. The CDR3 DNA reads as TGTGCCACCAGCAGGTACCAAGAGACCCAGTACTTC. The rearrangement joins TRBV7-9 to TRBJ2-5; D uncertain. CDR3 length equals 12 residues. CDR1 SEHNR and CDR2 FQNEAQ come from the germline V gene (reference sequence).